One sample yielded the 27 T cell receptor beta chains listed below, sequenced in a study of Ad26.COV2.S vaccination and SARS-CoV-2 variants. Treatment defined: roughly 18 received Ad26.COV2.S at low or high dose, single or two shots; several received placebo; per-sample allocation not given. Specimens were obtained on day 63 following the first vaccine or placebo injection. The protocol was immunoSEQ multiplex PCR, while the TCRdb copy is restricted to in-frame clones and leaves out a portion. The sample lists more than 300,000 clones; around 89% were seen once. The sample was peripheral blood, taken in a trial of Ad26.COV2.S vaccine versus placebo. These receptors came from a person between 18 and 65 years old who received the Ad26.COV2.S COVID-19 vaccine or a placebo.

V usage is TRBV9 and J usage is TRBJ1-3; a weak D match, TRBD1 (5 bases). Germline CDR1 is SGDLS and CDR2 is YYNGEE. The CDR3 covers 16 residues. V lost 2 bases, J lost 0 bases, and 12 bases lay in between. The CDR3 nucleotides read TGTGCCAGCAGCGTCATGGGGGAAATCTCTGGAAACACCATATATTTT. Translation gives CASSVMGEISGNTIYF. The complete variable domain, with remaining parts taken from reference TRBV9 and TRBJ1-3, reads DSGVTQTPKHLITATGQRVTLRCSPRSGDLSVYWYQQSLDQGLQFLIQYYNGEERAKGNILERFSAQQFPDLHSELNLSSLELGDSALYFCASSVMGEISGNTIYFGEGSWLTVV.

This clone appeared a few times. J is TRBJ1-2 and V is TRBV15; 9 nucleotides line up with TRBD1. V lost 5 bases, J lost 7 bases, and 11 bases stayed unmatched. Germline V gene data show CDR1 as LNHNV and CDR2 as YYDKDF (reference sequence). This CDR3 is 15 amino acids long. CDR3: CATSSGTGWMVGYTF. The CDR3 DNA reads TGTGCCACCAGCTCGGGGACAGGGTGGATGGTTGGCTACACCTTC. Full variable domain (remainder filled in from reference TRBV15 and TRBJ1-2): DAMVIQNPRYQVTQFGKPVTLSCSQTLNHNVMYWYQQKSSQAPKLLFHYYDKDFNNEADTPDNFQSRRPNTSFCFLDIRSPGLGDTAMYLCATSSGTGWMVGYTFGSGTRLTVV.

The chain joins TRBV10-3 to TRBJ2-7, with D perhaps TRBD1 (5 bases). The CDR3 runs 14 residues. Trimming cost V 5 bases and J 2 bases, with 13 bases left between them. Germline assignment: CDR1 ENHRY and CDR2 SYGVKD. CDR3 nucleotides: TGTGCCATCAGTAGGTCGGCAGGGACCTACGAGCAGTACTTC. Encoded protein: CAISRSAGTYEQYF.

The chain recombines TRBV9 with TRBJ1-1, with D possibly being TRBD1 (5 bases). Trimming removed 4 bases at V and 2 bases at J, with 12 bases between. In germline, CDR1 is SGDLS, CDR2 YYNGEE. The CDR3 is made up of 14 amino acids. CDR3 sequence (DNA): TGTGCCAGCAGCTTCTCCGGGACCAACACTGAAGCTTTCTTT. As protein: CASSFSGTNTEAFF.

The chain combines TRBV25-1 with TRBJ2-5, with 9 nucleotides matching TRBD1. The V and J ends lost 6 bases and 5 bases, in that order; junction bases with no gene match: 10. The CDR3 is made up of 15 amino acids. The V gene's germline CDR1 is MGHDK and CDR2 SYGVNS. CDR3 region: CASSPRDRDSETQYF. The CDR3 DNA is TGTGCCAGCAGCCCTCGGGACAGGGATTCGGAGACCCAGTACTTC.

V is TRBV3-1 (or the pseudogene TRBV3-2) and J is TRBJ1-6; TRBD1 matches 7 bases. The V and J ends lost 4 bases and 4 bases, in that order; junction bases with no gene match: 10. CDR1 LGHDT and CDR2 YNNKEL come from the germline V gene (reference sequence). The CDR3 is made up of 17 amino acids. CDR3 coding DNA: TGTGCCAGCAGCCCCCGACAGGGAGGATCGTATAATTCACCCCTCCACTTT. Amino acids: CASSPRQGGSYNSPLHF.

The chain recombines TRBV9 with TRBJ2-2; 8 bases are a match to TRBD2. CDR3 length: 15 amino acids. CDR1 is SGDLS, CDR2 YYNGEE, per germline. V lost 4 bases to trimming and J lost 3 bases; unmatched junction nucleotides: 5. CDR3 nucleotide sequence: TGTGCCAGCAGCAAAGCGGGGGACCACACCGGGGAGCTGTTTTTT. Translating gives CASSKAGDHTGELFF. The variable domain in full, completed from reference TRBV9 and TRBJ2-2, reads DSGVTQTPKHLITATGQRVTLRCSPRSGDLSVYWYQQSLDQGLQFLIQYYNGEERAKGNILERFSAQQFPDLHSELNLSSLELGDSALYFCASSKAGDHTGELFFGEGSRLTVL.

This clone was seen ten or more times. V usage is TRBV9 and J usage is TRBJ2-1; D is possibly TRBD2 (6 bases). Germline CDR1 and CDR2: SGDLS and YYNGEE. CDR3 length: 15 amino acids. V lost 0 bases and J lost 6, with 13 bases in between. The CDR3 loop is CASSVVDGGINEQFF. DNA for the CDR3: TGTGCCAGCAGCGTAGTCGACGGGGGAATCAATGAGCAGTTCTTC.

This chain joins TRBV19 and TRBJ2-3, with 7 bases matching TRBD2. The V segment lost 3 bases and the J segment 2 bases; nucleotides outside the gene matches: 5. The CDR3 has 15 residues. Per the germline V gene, CDR1 is LNHDA and CDR2 is SQIVND (reference sequence). The CDR3 reads CASSMGGGSTDTQYF. The CDR3 DNA is TGTGCCAGTAGTATGGGGGGGGGATCCACAGATACGCAGTATTTT.

This sequence joins TRBV29-1 and TRBJ2-3; TRBD2 matches 7 bases. There are 14 residues in the CDR3. CDR1 and CDR2 from the germline V gene are SQVTM and ANQGSEA. V shed 7 bases and J 6 bases; nucleotides not matched to a gene: 13. Here the CDR3 DNA reads TGCAGCGCTGAGCGGGGAGGGGCTGGGGATACGCAGTATTTT. Its translation is CSAERGGAGDTQYF.

This rearrangement joins TRBV28 to TRBJ1-3, with D maybe TRBD1 (5 bases). Trimming stripped 4 bases from V and 8 bases from J, with 15 bases between. Germline lookup yields CDR1 MDHEN and CDR2 SYDVKM. The CDR3 spans 14 residues. CDR3 sequence: CASSSGTLRDTIYF. In nucleotides, the CDR3 is TGTGCCAGCAGTTCGGGGACCCTAAGAGACACCATATATTTT.

The chain is built from TRBV15 and TRBJ1-2; 7 bases are a match to TRBD1. CDR3 length equals 16 residues. V lost 0 bases and J lost 6; bases outside the gene matches: 10. CDR1 is LNHNV, CDR2 YYDKDF, per germline (reference sequence). Written as DNA, the CDR3 is TGTGCCACCAGCAGAGATGGGCGGCAGGGGGATGATGGCTACACCTTC. Protein product: CATSRDGRQGDDGYTF.

V and J are TRBV4-3 and TRBJ1-2; D possibly corresponds to TRBD1 (5 bases). Per germline, CDR1 LGHNA and CDR2 YSLEER. Trimming removed 2 bases from V and 3 bases from J, with 10 bases in between. The CDR3 runs to 14 residues. The CDR3 region is CASSQLGADYGYTF. Here the CDR3 DNA reads TGCGCCAGCAGCCAACTAGGGGCGGACTATGGCTACACCTTC.

The chain combines TRBV5-6 with TRBJ1-3, with a weak D call TRBD1 (6 bases). The germline CDR1 and CDR2 sequences are SGHDT and YYEEEE. The CDR3 is 14 residues long. The V and J ends lost 7 bases and 4 bases respectively, with 15 bases between them. CDR3 region: CASHGGQEGNTIYF. The CDR3 bases are TGTGCCAGCCACGGGGGCCAAGAGGGAAACACCATATATTTT. Complete variable domain (other parts from reference TRBV5-6 and TRBJ1-3): DAGVTQSPTHLIKTRGQQVTLRCSPKSGHDTVSWYQQALGQGPQFIFQYYEEEERQRGNFPDRFSGHQFPNYSSELNVNALLLGDSALYLCASHGGQEGNTIYFGEGSWLTVV.

This rearrangement joins TRBV30 to TRBJ2-1; a weak D match, TRBD1 (5 bases). Trimming took 7 bases from V and 10 from J, leaving 17 bases between them. The CDR3 extends over 12 amino acids. Per germline, CDR1 GTSNPN and CDR2 SVGIG (reference sequence). The CDR3 protein is CASTEGVGEQFF. CDR3 coding DNA: TGTGCCTCAACGGAAGGGGTCGGGGAGCAGTTCTTC.

The chain is built from TRBV19 and TRBJ1-5, with a possible D match to TRBD1 (5 bases). V was pared by 4 bases and J by 2 bases, with 9 bases between. Germline CDR1 is LNHDA and CDR2 is SQIVND (reference sequence). This CDR3 is built from 14 residues. The CDR3 DNA reads TGTGCCAGTAGTAGCGGGGCGCGCAATCAGCCCCAGCATTTT. This gives the protein CASSSGARNQPQHF.

The V and J genes are TRBV19 and TRBJ1-3; D not resolved. This CDR3 comprises 14 residues. Germline assignment: CDR1 LNHDA and CDR2 SQIVND (reference sequence). V gave up 5 bases and J gave up 4 bases, with 12 bases separating them. CDR3 DNA sequence: TGTGCCAGTAGTCCTCGTCTGAGCGGAAACACCATATATTTT. Translation gives CASSPRLSGNTIYF.

V and J are TRBV29-1 and TRBJ1-1; no reliable D call. CDR1 SQVTM and CDR2 ANQGSEA come from the germline V gene. Trimming pared 5 bases from V and 2 bases from J, leaving 12 bases between. CDR3 size: 13 residues. The CDR3 sequence is CSVFTPANTEAFF. CDR3 sequence (DNA): TGCAGCGTTTTTACGCCGGCTAACACTGAAGCTTTCTTT.

This chain uses TRBV12-3 or TRBV12-4 with TRBJ1-1, with unresolved D. V lost 5 bases and J 8 bases, leaving 9 bases between the germline ends. The CDR3 contains 11 residues. Here the CDR3 reads CASSGLLEAFF. CDR3 DNA: TGTGCCAGCAGTGGACTCCTCGAAGCTTTCTTT.

This chain joins TRBV23-1 and TRBJ1-1; 11 bases fit TRBD1. TRBV23-1 qualifies as an ORF whose function is uncertain. V was clipped by 0 bases and J by 3 bases; unmatched bases: 0. CDR3 size: 15 residues. CDR3 coding DNA: TGCGCCAGCAGTCAATCGGGACAGGGGGACACTGAAGCTTTCTTT. This gives the protein CASSQSGQGDTEAFF.

The chain employs TRBV7-8 and TRBJ2-5; D unclear. This CDR3 is built from 12 residues. The germline V gene has CDR1 SGHVS and CDR2 FQNEAQ. Deletions cut 4 bases from V and 0 bases from J, with 3 bases between. The CDR3 nucleotides are TGTGCCAGCAGCTACTACCAAGAGACCCAGTACTTC. Translating it yields CASSYYQETQYF.

As to this clone: Other DNA variants within this sample encode the same CDR3. The chain recombines TRBV6-6 with TRBJ1-1; D is ambiguous. Germline V gene sequence: CDR1 MNHNY, CDR2 SVGAGI (reference sequence). The CDR3 totals 12 residues. Trimming stripped 5 bases from V and 1 base from J, with 5 bases between. In DNA, the CDR3 is TGTGCCAGCAGTCGGAAGAACACTGAAGCTTTCTTT. It is translated as CASSRKNTEAFF.

The J gene is TRBJ2-7, the V gene TRBV7-9; D possibly corresponds to TRBD2 (6 bases). Germline CDR1 and CDR2: SEHNR and FQNEAQ (reference sequence). The CDR3 covers 14 residues. The germline V and J ends were trimmed by 3 bases and 7 bases, with 16 bases remaining between them. CDR3 loop: CASSLGGTLWEQYF. The CDR3 DNA sequence: TGTGCCAGCAGCTTGGGCGGGACCCTCTGGGAGCAGTACTTC. Complete variable domain (other parts from reference TRBV7-9 and TRBJ2-7): DTGVSQNPRHKITKRGQNVTFRCDPISEHNRLYWYRQTLGQGPEFLTYFQNEAQLEKSRLLSDRFSAERPKGSFSTLEIQRTEQGDSAMYLCASSLGGTLWEQYFGPGTRLTVT.

The chain is built from TRBV18 and TRBJ1-6, with TRBD1 matching over 8 bases. This CDR3 spans 15 amino acids. The trim removed 2 bases at V and 7 bases at J, leaving 4 bases unmatched. The V gene's germline CDR1 is KGHSH and CDR2 LQKENI. CDR3 region: CASSPNGQGNSPLHF. The CDR3, as DNA: TGTGCCAGCTCACCAAATGGACAGGGAAATTCACCCCTCCACTTT.

The J gene is TRBJ1-1, the V gene TRBV3-1 (or the pseudogene TRBV3-2); D uncertain. The CDR3 sequence is 13 residues long. V lost 6 bases, J lost 1 base, and 9 bases lay in between. Germline lookup yields CDR1 LGHDT and CDR2 YNNKEL (reference sequence). The DNA for the CDR3 is TGTGCCAGCAGACAGACACAGAACACTGAAGCTTTCTTT. This sequence encodes CASRQTQNTEAFF.

The rearrangement uses TRBV7-3 and TRBJ2-7; 10 positions agree with TRBD1. The CDR3 sequence is 15 residues long. Per the germline V gene, CDR1 is SGHTA and CDR2 is FQGTGA. V lost 2 bases, J lost 5 bases, and 6 bases stayed unmatched. The CDR3 is CASSLEWDRGHEQYF. The CDR3 DNA sequence: TGTGCCAGCAGCTTAGAATGGGACAGGGGACACGAGCAGTACTTC.

The chain is built from TRBV11-2 and TRBJ2-1; D is possibly TRBD2 (6 bases). Trimming pared 2 bases from V and 7 bases from J, leaving 12 bases between. Germline V CDR1 and CDR2: SGHAT, FQNNGV. The CDR3 runs 14 residues. The CDR3 here is CASSLLLGGNEQFF. Written as DNA, the CDR3 is TGTGCCAGCAGCTTATTGCTCGGGGGAAATGAGCAGTTCTTC.